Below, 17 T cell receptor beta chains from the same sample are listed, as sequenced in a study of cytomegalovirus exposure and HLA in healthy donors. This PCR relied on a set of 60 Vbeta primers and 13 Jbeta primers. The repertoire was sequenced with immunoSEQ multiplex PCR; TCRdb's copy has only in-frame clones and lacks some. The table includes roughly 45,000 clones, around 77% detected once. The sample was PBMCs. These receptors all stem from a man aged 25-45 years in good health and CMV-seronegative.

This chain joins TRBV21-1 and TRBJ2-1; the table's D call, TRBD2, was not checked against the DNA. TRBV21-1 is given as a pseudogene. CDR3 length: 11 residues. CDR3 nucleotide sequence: TGTGCCAGCAGCAGGATGACGGGGCAGTTCTTC. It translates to CASSRMTGQFF.

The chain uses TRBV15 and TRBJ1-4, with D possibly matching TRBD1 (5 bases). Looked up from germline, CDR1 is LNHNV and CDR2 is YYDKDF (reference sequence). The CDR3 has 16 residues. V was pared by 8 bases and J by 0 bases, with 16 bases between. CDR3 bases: TGTGCCACCGCCTACTCAGGGAGGGCAACTAATGAAAAACTGTTTTTT. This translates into CATAYSGRATNEKLFF.

The CDR3 is CASSLGTSSTDTQYF. CDR3 coding DNA: TGTGCCAGCAGCCTTGGGACATCGAGCACAGATACGCAGTATTTT. The chain is built from TRBV27 and TRBJ2-3; weak D call: TRBD1 (6 bases). The CDR3 runs to 15 residues. Deletions cut 6 bases from V and 0 bases from J, with 13 bases between. Germline loops: CDR1 MNHEY, CDR2 SMNVEV (reference sequence).

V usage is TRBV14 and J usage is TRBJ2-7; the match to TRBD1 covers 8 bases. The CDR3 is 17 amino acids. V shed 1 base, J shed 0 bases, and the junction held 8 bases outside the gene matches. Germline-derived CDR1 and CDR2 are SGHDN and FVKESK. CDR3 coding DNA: TGTGCCAGCAGCCAAGGATCTTGGACAGGGAGCTCCTACGAGCAGTACTTC. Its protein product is CASSQGSWTGSSYEQYF.

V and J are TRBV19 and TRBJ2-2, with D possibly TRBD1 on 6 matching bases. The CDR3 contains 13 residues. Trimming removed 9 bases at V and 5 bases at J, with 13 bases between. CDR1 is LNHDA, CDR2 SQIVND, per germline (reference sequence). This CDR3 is CASHRAPTGELFF. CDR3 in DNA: TGTGCCAGCCACAGGGCCCCTACCGGGGAGCTGTTTTTT.

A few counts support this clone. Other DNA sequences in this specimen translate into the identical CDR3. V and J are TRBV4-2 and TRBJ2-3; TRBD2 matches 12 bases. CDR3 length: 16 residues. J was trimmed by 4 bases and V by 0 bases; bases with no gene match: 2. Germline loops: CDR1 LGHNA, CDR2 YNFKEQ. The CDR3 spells CASSQDLAGGPDTQYF. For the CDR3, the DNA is TGTGCCAGCAGCCAAGATCTAGCGGGAGGGCCAGATACGCAGTATTTT.

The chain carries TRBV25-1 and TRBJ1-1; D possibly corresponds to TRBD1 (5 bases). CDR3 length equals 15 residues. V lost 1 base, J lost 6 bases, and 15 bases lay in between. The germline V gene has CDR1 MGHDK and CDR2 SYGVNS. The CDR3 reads CASSEWGEAESEAFF. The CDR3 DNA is TGTGCCAGCAGTGAATGGGGGGAAGCGGAATCTGAAGCTTTCTTT.

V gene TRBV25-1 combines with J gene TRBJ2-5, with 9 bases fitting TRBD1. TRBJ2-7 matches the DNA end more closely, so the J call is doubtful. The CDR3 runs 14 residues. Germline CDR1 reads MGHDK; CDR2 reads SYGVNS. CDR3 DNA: TGTGCCAGCAGTGGGACAGGGGAACCCTACGAGCAGTACTTC. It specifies CASSGTGEPYEQYF.

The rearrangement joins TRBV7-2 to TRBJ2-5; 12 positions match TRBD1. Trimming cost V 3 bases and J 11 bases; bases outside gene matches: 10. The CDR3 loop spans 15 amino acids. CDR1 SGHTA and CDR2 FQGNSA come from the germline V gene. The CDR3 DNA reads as TGTGCCAGCAGCTTCCGGGACAGGGGGCTAGAGGAGCAGTACTTC. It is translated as CASSFRDRGLEEQYF.

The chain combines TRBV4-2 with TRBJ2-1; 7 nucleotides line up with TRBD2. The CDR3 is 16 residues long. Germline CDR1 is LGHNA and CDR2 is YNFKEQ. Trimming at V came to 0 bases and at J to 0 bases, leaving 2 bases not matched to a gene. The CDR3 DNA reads TGTGCCAGCAGCCAAGAGCGGGGGAGCTCCTACAATGAGCAGTTCTTC. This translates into CASSQERGSSYNEQFF.

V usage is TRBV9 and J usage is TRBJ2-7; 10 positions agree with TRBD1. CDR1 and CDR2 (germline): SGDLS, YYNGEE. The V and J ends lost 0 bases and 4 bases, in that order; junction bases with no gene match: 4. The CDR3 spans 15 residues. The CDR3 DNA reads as TGTGCCAGCAGCGTAGCTGTGGGACAGGGGTACGAGCAGTACTTC. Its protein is CASSVAVGQGYEQYF.

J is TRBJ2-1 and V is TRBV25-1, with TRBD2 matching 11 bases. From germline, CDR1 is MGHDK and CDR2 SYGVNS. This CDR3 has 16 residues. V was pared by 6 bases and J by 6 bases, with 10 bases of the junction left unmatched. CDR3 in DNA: TGTGCCAGCAGGGACCTCGGGACTAGCGGAAGCAATGAGCAGTTCTTC. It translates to CASRDLGTSGSNEQFF.

The CDR3 sequence: CASTPAGGHNEQFF. CDR3 bases: TGCGCCAGCACCCCAGCGGGAGGGCACAATGAGCAGTTCTTC. This sequence joins TRBV4-1 and TRBJ2-1, with 10 bases identical to TRBD2. Germline trimming cut 7 bases from V and 5 bases from J; bases unmatched to any gene: 5. CDR1 is MGHRA and CDR2 is YSYEKL in the germline V gene. The length of the CDR3 is 14 residues.

In DNA form, the CDR3 reads TGCGCCAGCAGCCAGAGAAGGGGGTATGGCTACACCTTC. The encoded protein is CASSQRRGYGYTF. The chain is built from TRBV4-3 and TRBJ1-2, with TRBD1 as a possible D gene (6 bases). This CDR3 region has 13 residues. The V and J ends lost 3 bases and 5 bases respectively, with 10 bases between them. Germline CDR1 is LGHNA and CDR2 is YSLEER.

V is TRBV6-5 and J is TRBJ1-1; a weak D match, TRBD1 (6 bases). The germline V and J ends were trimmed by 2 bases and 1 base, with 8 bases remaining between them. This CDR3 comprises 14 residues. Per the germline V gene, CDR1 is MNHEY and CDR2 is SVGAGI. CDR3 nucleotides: TGTGCCAGCAGTTACGGACAGAGGAACACTGAAGCTTTCTTT. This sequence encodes CASSYGQRNTEAFF.

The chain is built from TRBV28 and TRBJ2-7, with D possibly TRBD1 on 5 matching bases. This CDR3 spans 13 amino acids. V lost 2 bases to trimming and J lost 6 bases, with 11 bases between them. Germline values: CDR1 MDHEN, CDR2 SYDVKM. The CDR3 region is CASSLGASPEQYF. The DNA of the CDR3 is TGTGCCAGCAGTTTAGGGGCTAGTCCCGAGCAGTACTTC.

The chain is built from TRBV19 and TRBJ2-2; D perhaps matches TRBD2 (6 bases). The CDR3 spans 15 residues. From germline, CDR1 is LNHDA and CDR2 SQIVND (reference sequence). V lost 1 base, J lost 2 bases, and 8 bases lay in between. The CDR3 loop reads CASSIGLVNTGELFF. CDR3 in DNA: TGTGCCAGTAGTATAGGACTAGTTAACACCGGGGAGCTGTTTTTT.